This T cell receptor beta chain was retrieved from a study of T-cell reconstitution after alpha-beta-depleted transplantation in children. General study points: By about two months after transplant, alpha-beta T cells reportedly arose from several hundred graft clones that had expanded. Once a year had passed after transplant, T-cell counts and diversity came mostly from newly produced T cells. Diversity of TCRbeta at day 60 was high in some patients, arising from surviving recipient T cells and thymic progenitors.

Library preparation (for TCRbeta) was performed with unique molecular identifiers. TCRdb re-analysed the PCR reads in MiXCR, keeping a single row per CDR3 protein. The sample lists 450,000 to 550,000 distinct CDR3 sequences; roughly 11% were seen once. The germline V gene has CDR1 LNHDA and CDR2 SQIVND (reference sequence). V was clipped by 7 bases and J by 9 bases; unmatched bases: 14. CDR3 length: 15 residues. On this clonotype itself: The antigen is undetermined.

This specimen consisted of PBMCs, mostly from graft donor cells, obtained 180 days after TCRalphabeta/CD19-depleted stem cell transplant. The V gene is TRBV19, the J gene TRBJ2-1, with 8 bases lining up with TRBD2. This TCR was recovered from a female patient aged 2-15 years who had a stem cell transplant for aplastic anemia, so the T cells may come from the graft donor. The CDR3 here is CASTPASGSQGEQFF. The CDR3, as DNA: TGTGCCAGTACCCCTGCGAGCGGGAGTCAGGGTGAGCAGTTCTTC. Filled out from reference TRBV19 and TRBJ2-1, the complete variable domain reads DGGITQSPKYLFRKEGQNVTLSCEQNLNHDAMYWYRQDPGQGLRLIYYSQIVNDFQKGDIAEGYSVSREKKESFPLTVTSAQKNPTAFYLCASTPASGSQGEQFFGPGTRLTVL.